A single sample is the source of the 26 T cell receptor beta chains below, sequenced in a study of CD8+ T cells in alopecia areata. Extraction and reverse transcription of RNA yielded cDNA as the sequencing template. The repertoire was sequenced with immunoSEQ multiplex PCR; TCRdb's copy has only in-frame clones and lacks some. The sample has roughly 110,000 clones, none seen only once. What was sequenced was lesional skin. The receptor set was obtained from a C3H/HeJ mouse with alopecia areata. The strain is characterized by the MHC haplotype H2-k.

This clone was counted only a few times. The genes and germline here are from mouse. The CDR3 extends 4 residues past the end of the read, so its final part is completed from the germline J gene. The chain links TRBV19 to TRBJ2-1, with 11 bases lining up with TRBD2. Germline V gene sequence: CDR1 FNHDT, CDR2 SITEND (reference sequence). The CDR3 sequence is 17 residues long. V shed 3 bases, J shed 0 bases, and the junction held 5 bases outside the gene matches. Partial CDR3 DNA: TGTGCCAGCAGTAAAGACTGGGGGGGGAATAACTATGCT. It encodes CASSKDWGGNNYA. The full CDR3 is CASSKDWGGNNYAEQFF.

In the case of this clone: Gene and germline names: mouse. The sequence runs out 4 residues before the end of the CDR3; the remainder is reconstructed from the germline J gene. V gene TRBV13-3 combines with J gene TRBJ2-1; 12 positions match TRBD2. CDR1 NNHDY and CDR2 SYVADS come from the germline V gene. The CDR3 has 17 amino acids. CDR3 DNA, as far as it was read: TGTGCCAGCAGTGATGTCGGACTGGGGGGGGAGGGAGCT. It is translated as CASSDVGLGGEGA. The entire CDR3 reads CASSDVGLGGEGAEQFF.

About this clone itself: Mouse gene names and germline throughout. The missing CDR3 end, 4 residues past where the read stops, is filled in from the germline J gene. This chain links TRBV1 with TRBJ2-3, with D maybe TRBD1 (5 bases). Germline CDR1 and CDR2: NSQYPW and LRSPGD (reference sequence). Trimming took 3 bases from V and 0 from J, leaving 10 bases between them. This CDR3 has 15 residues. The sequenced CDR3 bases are TGCACCTGCAGTGCCCACAGGAGTAGTGCAGAA. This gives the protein CTCSAHRSSAE. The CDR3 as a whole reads CTCSAHRSSAETLYF.

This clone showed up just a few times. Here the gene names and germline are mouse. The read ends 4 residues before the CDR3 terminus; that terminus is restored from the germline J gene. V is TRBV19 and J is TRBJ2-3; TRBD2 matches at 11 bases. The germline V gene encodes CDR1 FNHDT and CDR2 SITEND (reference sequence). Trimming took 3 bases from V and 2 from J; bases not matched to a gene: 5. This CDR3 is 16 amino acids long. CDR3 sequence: CASSTLDWGDAETLYF. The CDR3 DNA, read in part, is TGTGCCAGCAGTACCCTGGACTGGGGGGATGCAGAA.

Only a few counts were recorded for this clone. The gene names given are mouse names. Partial CDR3 DNA: TGTGCCAGCAGTAGACTGGAGGGTGGGTAT. This encodes CASSRLEGGY. The complete CDR3 sequence is CASSRLEGGYEQYF. V and J are TRBV13-3 and TRBJ2-7, with a tentative D call TRBD2 (6 bases). The read halts 4 residues ahead of the CDR3 end, with the missing end drawn from the germline J gene. Germline lookup yields CDR1 NNHDY and CDR2 SYVADS. CDR3 size: 14 residues.

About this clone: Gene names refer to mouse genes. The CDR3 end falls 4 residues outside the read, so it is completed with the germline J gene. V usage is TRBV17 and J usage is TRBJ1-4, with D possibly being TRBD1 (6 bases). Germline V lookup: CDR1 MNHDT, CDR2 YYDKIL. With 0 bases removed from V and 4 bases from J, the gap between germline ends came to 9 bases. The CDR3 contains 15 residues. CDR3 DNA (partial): TGTGCTAGCAGTAGAGACAGGGGAGGCAACGAA. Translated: CASSRDRGGNE. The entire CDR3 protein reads CASSRDRGGNERLFF.

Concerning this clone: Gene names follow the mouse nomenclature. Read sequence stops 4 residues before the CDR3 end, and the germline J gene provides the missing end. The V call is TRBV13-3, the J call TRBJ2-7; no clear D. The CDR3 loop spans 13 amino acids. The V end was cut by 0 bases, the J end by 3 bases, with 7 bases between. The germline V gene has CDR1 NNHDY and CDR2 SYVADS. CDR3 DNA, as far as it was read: TGTGCCAGCAGTGATGACGACTACTAT. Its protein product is CASSDDDYY. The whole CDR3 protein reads CASSDDDYYEQYF.

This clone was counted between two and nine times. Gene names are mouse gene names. The CDR3 sequence is CASSSGQGASGNTLYF. The part of the CDR3 DNA that was read is TGTGCAAGCAGCTCGGGACAGGGGGCAAGTGGGAAC. J is TRBJ2-4 and V is TRBV16, with 12 bases that match TRBD1. The read comes to an end 4 residues before the CDR3 does, leaving the germline J gene to fill in the end. This CDR3 region has 16 residues. The germline V gene encodes CDR1 SGHSA and CDR2 FRNQAP.

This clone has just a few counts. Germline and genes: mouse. CDR3 protein: CASTWDNQNTLYF. The sequenced part of the CDR3 DNA is TGTGCCAGCACCTGGGACAATCAAAAC. This chain links TRBV13-3 with TRBJ2-4, with D tentatively TRBD1 (6 bases). Coverage ceases 4 residues before the CDR3 finishes, and the germline J gene fills in the end. The CDR3 is 13 amino acids. The V end lost 6 bases, the J end lost 2 bases, and 10 bases lay between the germline ends. Germline CDR1 reads NNHDY; CDR2 reads SYVADS.

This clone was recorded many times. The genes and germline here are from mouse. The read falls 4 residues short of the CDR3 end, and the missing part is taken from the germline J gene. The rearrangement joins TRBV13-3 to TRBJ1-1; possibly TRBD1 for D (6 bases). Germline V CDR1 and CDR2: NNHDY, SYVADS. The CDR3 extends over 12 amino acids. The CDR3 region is CASSPGQREVFF. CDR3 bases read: TGTGCCAGCTCCCCTGGACAGAGA.

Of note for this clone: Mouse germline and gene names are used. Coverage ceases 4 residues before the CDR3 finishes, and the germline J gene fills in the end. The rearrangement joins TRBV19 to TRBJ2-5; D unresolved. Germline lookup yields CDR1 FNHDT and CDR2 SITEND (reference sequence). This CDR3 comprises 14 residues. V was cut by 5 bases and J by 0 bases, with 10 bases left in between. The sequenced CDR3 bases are TGTGCCAGCAGCCCCACAGTTAACCAAGAC. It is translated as CASSPTVNQD. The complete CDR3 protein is CASSPTVNQDTQYF.

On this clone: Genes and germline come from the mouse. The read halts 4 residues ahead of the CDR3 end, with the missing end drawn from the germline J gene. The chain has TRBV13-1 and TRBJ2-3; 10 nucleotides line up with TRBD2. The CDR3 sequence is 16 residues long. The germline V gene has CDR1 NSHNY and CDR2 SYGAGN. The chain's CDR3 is CASSDSLGGRVETLYF. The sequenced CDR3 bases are TGTGCCAGCAGTGATTCGCTGGGGGGGCGCGTAGAA.

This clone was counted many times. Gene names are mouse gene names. The part of the CDR3 DNA that was read is TGTGCCAGCAGGAGTGAGGGGGCAAACTCC. Amino acid sequence: CASRSEGANS. The entire CDR3 is CASRSEGANSDYTF. The rearrangement links TRBV13-3 to TRBJ1-2; weak D call: TRBD1 (6 bases). The CDR3 end falls 4 residues outside the read, so it is completed with the germline J gene. Germline-derived CDR1 and CDR2 are NNHDY and SYVADS. Trimming removed 5 bases from V and 0 bases from J, with 11 bases in between. This CDR3 comprises 14 residues.

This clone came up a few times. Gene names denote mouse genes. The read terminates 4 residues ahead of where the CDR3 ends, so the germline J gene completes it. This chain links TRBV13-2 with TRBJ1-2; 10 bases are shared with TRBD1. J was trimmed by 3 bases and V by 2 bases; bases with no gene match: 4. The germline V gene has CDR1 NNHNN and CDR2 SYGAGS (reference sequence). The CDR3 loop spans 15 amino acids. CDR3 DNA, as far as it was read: TGTGCCAGCGGTGACCGCGGGACAGGGGACTCC. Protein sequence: CASGDRGTGDS. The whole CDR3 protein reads CASGDRGTGDSDYTF.

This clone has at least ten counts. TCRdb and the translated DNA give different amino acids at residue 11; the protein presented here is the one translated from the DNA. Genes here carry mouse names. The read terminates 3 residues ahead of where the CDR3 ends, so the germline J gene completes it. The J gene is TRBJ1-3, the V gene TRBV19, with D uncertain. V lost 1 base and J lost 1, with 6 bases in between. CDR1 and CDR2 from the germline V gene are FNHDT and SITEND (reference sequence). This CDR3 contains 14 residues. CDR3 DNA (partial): TGTGCCAGCAGTATAATCCAGTCTGGAAATACG. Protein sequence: CASSIIQSGNT. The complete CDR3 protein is CASSIIQSGNTLYF.

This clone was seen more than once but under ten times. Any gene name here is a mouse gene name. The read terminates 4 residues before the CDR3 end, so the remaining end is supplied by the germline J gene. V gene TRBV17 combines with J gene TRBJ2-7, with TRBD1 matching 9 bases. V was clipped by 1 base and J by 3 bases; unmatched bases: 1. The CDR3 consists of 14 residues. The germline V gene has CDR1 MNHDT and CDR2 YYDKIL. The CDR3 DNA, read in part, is TGTGCTAGCAGTAGAGGGGACAGGGTCTAT. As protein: CASSRGDRVY. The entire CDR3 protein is CASSRGDRVYEQYF.

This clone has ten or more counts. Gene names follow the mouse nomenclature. The CDR3 bases that were read are TGTGCCAGCAGACCGGGACTGGGGGGGCCCTATGCT. Translation: CASRPGLGGPYA. The CDR3 as a whole reads CASRPGLGGPYAEQFF. The V and J genes are TRBV13-3 and TRBJ2-1, with 14 bases that match TRBD2. The CDR3 end is not reached by the read, which stops 4 residues before it; the germline J gene fills it in. The V gene's germline CDR1 is NNHDY and CDR2 SYVADS. The ends lost 5 bases at V and 3 bases at J; junction bases unmatched: 4. The CDR3 sequence is 16 residues long.

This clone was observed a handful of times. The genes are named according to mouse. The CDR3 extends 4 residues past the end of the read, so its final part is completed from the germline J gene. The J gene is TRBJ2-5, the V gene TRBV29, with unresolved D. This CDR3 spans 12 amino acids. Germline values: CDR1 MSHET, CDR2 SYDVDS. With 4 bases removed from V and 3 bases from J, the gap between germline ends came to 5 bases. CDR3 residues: CASSSRQDTQYF. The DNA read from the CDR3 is TGTGCTAGCAGTTCCAGACAAGAC.

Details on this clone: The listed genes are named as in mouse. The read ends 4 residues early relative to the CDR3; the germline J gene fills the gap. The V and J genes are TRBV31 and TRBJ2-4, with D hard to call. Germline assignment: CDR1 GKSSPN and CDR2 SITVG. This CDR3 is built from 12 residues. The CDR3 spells CAWSLVENTLYF. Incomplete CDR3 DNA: TGTGCCTGGAGTCTGGTAGAAAAC.

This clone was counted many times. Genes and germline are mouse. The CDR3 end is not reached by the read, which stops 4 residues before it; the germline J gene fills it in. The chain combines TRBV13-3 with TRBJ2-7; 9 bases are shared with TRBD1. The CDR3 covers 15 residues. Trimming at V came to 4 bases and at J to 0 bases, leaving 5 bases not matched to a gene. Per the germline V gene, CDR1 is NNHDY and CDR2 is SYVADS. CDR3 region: CASSPGQGSSYEQYF. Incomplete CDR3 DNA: TGTGCCAGCAGTCCGGGACAGGGAAGCTCCTAT.

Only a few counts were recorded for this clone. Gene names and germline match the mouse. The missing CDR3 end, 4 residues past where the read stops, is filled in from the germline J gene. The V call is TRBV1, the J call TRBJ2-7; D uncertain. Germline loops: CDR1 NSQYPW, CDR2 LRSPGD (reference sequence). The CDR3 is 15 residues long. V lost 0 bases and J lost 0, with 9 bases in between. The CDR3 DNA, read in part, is TGCACCTGCAGTGCAGAACGAACAGTCTCCTAT. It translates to CTCSAERTVSY. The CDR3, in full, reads CTCSAERTVSYEQYF.

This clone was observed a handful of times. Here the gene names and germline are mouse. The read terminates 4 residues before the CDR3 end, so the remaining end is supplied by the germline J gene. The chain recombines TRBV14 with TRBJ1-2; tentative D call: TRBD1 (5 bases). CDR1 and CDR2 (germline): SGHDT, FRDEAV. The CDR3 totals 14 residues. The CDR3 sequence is CASSLRDWGGDYTF. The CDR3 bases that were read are TGTGCCAGCAGTTTGCGGGACTGGGGGGGC. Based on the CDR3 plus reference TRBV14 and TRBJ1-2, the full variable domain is EAGVTQSPRYAVLQEGQAVSFWCDPISGHDTLYWYQQPRDQGPQLLVYFRDEAVIDNSQLPSDRFSAVRPKGTNSTLKIQSAKQGDTATYLCASSLRDWGGDYTFGSGTRLLVI.

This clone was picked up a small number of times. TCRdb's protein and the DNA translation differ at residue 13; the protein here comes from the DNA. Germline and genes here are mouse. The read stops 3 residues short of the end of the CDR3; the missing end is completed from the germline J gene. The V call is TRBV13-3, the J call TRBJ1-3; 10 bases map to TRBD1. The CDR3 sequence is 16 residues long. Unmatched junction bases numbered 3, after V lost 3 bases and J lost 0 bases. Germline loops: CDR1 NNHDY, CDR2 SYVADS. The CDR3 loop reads CASSATGGLSGNTLYF. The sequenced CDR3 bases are TGTGCCAGCAGTGCGACAGGGGGCCTTTCTGGAAATACG. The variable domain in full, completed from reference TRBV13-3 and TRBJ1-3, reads EAAVTQSPRSKVAVTGGKVTLSCHQTNNHDYMYWYRQDTGHGLRLIHYSYVADSTEKGDIPDGYKASRPSQENFSLILELASLSQTAVYFCASSATGGLSGNTLYFGEGSRLIVV.

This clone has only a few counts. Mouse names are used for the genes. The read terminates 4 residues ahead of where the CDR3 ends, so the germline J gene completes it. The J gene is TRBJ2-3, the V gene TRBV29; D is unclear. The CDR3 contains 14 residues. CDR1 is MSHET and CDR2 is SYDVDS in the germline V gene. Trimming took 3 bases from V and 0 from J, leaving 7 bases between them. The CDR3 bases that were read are TGTGCTAGCAGTTTCGCAGATAGTGCAGAA. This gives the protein CASSFADSAE. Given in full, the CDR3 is CASSFADSAETLYF.

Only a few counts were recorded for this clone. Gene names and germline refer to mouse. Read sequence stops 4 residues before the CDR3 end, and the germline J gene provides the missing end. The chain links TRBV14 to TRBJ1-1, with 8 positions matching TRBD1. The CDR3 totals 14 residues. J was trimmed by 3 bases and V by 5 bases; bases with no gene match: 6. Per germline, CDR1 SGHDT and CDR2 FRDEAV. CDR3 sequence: CASSPQGAYTEVFF. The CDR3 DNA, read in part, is TGTGCCAGCAGCCCCCAGGGGGCGTACACA.

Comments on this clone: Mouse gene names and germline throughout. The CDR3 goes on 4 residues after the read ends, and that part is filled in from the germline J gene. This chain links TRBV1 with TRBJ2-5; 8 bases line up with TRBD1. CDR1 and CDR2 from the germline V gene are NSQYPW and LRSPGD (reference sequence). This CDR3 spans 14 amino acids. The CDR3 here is CTCSAQGARDTQYF. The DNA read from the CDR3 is TGCACCTGCAGTGCACAGGGGGCGCGGGAC. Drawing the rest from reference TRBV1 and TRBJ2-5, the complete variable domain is VTLLEQNPRWRLVPRGQAVNLRCILKNSQYPWMSWYQQDLQKQLQWLFTLRSPGDKEVKSLPGADYLATRVTDTELRLQVANMSQGRTLYCTCSAQGARDTQYFGPGTRLLVL.